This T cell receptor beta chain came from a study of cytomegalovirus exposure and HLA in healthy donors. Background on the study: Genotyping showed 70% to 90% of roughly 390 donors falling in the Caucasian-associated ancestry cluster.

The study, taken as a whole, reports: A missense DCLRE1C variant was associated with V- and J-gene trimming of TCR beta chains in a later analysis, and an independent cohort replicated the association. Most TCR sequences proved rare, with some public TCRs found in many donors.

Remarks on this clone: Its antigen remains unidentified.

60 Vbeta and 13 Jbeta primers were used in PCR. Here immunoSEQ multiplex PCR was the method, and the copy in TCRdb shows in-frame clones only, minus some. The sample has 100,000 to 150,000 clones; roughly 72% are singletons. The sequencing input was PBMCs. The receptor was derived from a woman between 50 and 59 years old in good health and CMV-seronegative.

CDR3 residues: CASSKTGTSPYEQYF. The CDR3 DNA sequence: TGTGCCAGCAGCAAGACCGGGACTAGCCCGTACGAGCAGTACTTC. The genes are TRBV7-9 and TRBJ2-7, with 9 nucleotides matching TRBD2. The J segment lost 4 bases and the V segment lost 5 bases, leaving 9 bases of the junction unmatched. There are 15 residues in the CDR3. Germline V lookup: CDR1 SEHNR, CDR2 FQNEAQ (reference sequence). Looking up the rest from reference TRBV7-9 and TRBJ2-7 gives the full variable domain: DTGVSQNPRHKITKRGQNVTFRCDPISEHNRLYWYRQTLGQGPEFLTYFQNEAQLEKSRLLSDRFSAERPKGSFSTLEIQRTEQGDSAMYLCASSKTGTSPYEQYFGPGTRLTVT.